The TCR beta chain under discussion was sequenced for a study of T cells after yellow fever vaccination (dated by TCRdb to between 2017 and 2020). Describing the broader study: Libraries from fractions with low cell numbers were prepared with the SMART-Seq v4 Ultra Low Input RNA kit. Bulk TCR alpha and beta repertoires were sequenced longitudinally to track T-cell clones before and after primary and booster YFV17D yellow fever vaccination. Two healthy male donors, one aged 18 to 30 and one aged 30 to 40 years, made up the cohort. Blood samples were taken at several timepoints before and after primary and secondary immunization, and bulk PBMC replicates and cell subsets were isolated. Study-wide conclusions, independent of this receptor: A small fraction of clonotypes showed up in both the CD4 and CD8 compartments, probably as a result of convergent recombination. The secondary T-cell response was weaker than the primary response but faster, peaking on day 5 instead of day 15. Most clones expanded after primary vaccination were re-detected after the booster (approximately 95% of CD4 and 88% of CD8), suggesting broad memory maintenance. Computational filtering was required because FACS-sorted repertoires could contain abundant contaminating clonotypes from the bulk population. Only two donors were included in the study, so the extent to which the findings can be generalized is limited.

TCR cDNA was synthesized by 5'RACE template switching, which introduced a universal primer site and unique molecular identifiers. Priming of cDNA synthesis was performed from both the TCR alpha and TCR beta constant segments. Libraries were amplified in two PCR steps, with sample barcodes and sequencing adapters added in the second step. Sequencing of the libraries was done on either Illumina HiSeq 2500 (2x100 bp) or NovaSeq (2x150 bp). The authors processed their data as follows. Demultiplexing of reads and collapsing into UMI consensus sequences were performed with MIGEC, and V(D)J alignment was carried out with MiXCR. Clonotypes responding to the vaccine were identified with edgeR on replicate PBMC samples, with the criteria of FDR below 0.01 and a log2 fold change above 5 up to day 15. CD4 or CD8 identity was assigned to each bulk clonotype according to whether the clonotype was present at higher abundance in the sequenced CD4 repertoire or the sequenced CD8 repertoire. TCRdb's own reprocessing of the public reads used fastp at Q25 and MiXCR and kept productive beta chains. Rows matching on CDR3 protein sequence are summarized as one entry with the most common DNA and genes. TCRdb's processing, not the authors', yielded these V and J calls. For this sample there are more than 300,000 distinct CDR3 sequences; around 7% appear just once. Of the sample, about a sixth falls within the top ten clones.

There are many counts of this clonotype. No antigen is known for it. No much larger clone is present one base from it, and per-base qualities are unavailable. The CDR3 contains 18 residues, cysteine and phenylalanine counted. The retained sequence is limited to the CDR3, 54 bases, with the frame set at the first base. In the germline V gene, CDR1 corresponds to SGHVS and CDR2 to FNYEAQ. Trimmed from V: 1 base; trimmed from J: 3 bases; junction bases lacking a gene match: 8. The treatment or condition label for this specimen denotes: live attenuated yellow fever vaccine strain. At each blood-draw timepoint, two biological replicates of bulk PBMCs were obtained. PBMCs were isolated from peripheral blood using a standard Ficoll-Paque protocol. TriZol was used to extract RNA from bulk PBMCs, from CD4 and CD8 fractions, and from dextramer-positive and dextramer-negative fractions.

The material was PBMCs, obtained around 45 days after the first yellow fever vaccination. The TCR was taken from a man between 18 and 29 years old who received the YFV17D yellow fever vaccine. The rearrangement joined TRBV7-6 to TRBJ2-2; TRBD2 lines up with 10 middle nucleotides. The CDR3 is CASSLGAASGGYTGELFF. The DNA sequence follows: TGTGCCAGCAGCTTAGGAGCGGCTAGCGGGGGTTACACCGGGGAGCTGTTTTTT.